The 24 T cell receptor beta chains below were found in one sample sequenced in a study of lymphopenia after photon versus proton radiotherapy. Clones were sequenced by immunoSEQ multiplex PCR, and TCRdb holds only the in-frame ones, with some missing. The top ten hold 25% to 30% of the sample, which has some 14,000 clones, 82% seen once. Sequencing was performed on peripheral blood, taken from a patient treated with photon-based radiotherapy. The receptors shown here come from a man between 50 and 59 years old with gastric cancer.

The chain joins TRBV6-6 to TRBJ2-1; possibly TRBD1 or TRBD2 for D (5 bases each). The germline V gene has CDR1 MNHNY and CDR2 SVGAGI (reference sequence). This CDR3 contains 15 residues. V was shortened by 5 bases and J by 11 bases, with 22 bases between the two germline ends. CDR3 region: CASSGTLGASRQQFF. The CDR3 DNA follows: TGTGCCAGCAGTGGGACCCTAGGGGCATCGAGGCAGCAGTTCTTC.

Here the CDR3 reads CASSPIDSAKNIQYF. CDR3 DNA sequence: TGTGCCAGCAGCCCTATAGACTCCGCCAAAAACATTCAGTACTTC. The J gene is TRBJ2-4, the V gene TRBV11-2; the D is unclear. This CDR3 has 15 residues. The germline V gene has CDR1 SGHAT and CDR2 FQNNGV. V was cut by 5 bases and J by 1 base, with 12 bases left in between. Full variable domain (missing parts from reference TRBV11-2 and TRBJ2-4): EAGVAQSPRYKIIEKRQSVAFWCNPISGHATLYWYQQILGQGPKLLIQFQNNGVVDDSQLPKDRFSAERLKGVDSTLKIQPAKLEDSAVYLCASSPIDSAKNIQYFGAGTRLSVL.

This clone appeared a single time. The V gene is TRBV6-5, the J gene TRBJ1-3; TRBD1 might be the D (6 bases). Trimming stripped 2 bases from V and 2 bases from J, with 10 bases between. CDR3 length equals 15 residues. Germline V CDR1 and CDR2: MNHEY, SVGAGI. This chain's CDR3 is CASSYSRGPGNTIYF. DNA for the CDR3: TGTGCCAGCAGTTACAGCAGGGGTCCTGGAAACACCATATATTTT.

V gene TRBV5-4 combines with J gene TRBJ1-2, with D possibly being TRBD1 (6 bases). The V end lost 1 base, the J end lost 4 bases, and 8 bases lay between the germline ends. This CDR3 contains 13 residues. Germline CDR1 SGHNT, CDR2 YYREEE (reference sequence). Written as DNA, the CDR3 is TGTGCCAGCAGCTTGACAGGGCTCTATGGCTACACCTTC. It codes for CASSLTGLYGYTF.

This clone showed up just a few times. The rearrangement joins TRBV2 to TRBJ2-7; 7 bases are shared with TRBD1. The CDR3 sequence is 13 residues long. From germline, CDR1 is SNHLY and CDR2 FYNNEI. After removal of 8 bases from V and 2 bases from J, the junction contained 6 bases not matched to a gene. CDR3 nucleotide sequence: TGTGCCAGCGGACGGGACAGAGCCTACGAGCAGTACTTC. This encodes CASGRDRAYEQYF.

J is TRBJ2-5 and V is TRBV5-1, with 7 bases fitting TRBD1. The germline V gene has CDR1 SGHRS and CDR2 YFSETQ. This CDR3 has 14 residues. J lost 0 bases, V lost 4 bases, and 3 bases had no gene match. The CDR3 sequence is CASSVGQHQETQYF. In DNA, the CDR3 is TGCGCCAGCAGCGTGGGACAGCACCAAGAGACCCAGTACTTC.

The chain recombines TRBV2 with TRBJ2-5; D might be TRBD1 or TRBD2, each matching 6 bases. The length of the CDR3 is 15 residues. CDR1 is SNHLY and CDR2 is FYNNEI in the germline V gene. V lost 4 bases and J lost 1, with 13 bases in between. This CDR3 is CASSVMGGRQETQYF. The CDR3 nucleotides read TGTGCCAGCAGTGTCATGGGGGGCCGCCAAGAGACCCAGTACTTC. Full variable domain (outside the CDR3, taken from reference TRBV2 and TRBJ2-5): EPEVTQTPSHQVTQMGQEVILRCVPISNHLYFYWYRQILGQKVEFLVSFYNNEISEKSEIFDDQFSVERPDGSNFTLKIRSTKLEDSAMYFCASSVMGGRQETQYFGPGTRLLVL.

The CDR3 sequence: CASSETAENTEAFF. DNA of the CDR3: TGTGCCAGCAGTGAGACAGCCGAGAACACTGAAGCTTTCTTT. The rearrangement uses TRBV6-4 and TRBJ1-1, with a weak D call TRBD1 (5 bases). Germline loops: CDR1 MRHNA, CDR2 SNTAGT. Trimming left V 3 bases short and J 1 base short, with 9 bases between. CDR3 size: 14 residues.

The CDR3 DNA reads as TGTGCCAGCAGTTCCTGGACAGGGGGCGTGAACTATGGCTACACCTTC. It is translated as CASSSWTGGVNYGYTF. The chain links TRBV27 to TRBJ1-2; 11 bases map to TRBD1. CDR1 MNHEY and CDR2 SMNVEV come from the germline V gene (reference sequence). The V and J ends lost 4 bases and 2 bases, in that order; junction bases with no gene match: 6. The length of the CDR3 is 16 residues.

The chain joins TRBV9 to TRBJ2-3; possible D gene TRBD1, 6 bases. CDR1 SGDLS and CDR2 YYNGEE come from the germline V gene. This CDR3 spans 14 amino acids. The V and J ends lost 3 bases and 4 bases respectively, with 12 bases between them. CDR3 nucleotide sequence: TGTGCCAGCAGCGAGACAGGCTGGGCAGATACGCAGTATTTT. It yields the protein CASSETGWADTQYF. The full variable domain, completed using reference TRBV9 and TRBJ2-3, is DSGVTQTPKHLITATGQRVTLRCSPRSGDLSVYWYQQSLDQGLQFLIQYYNGEERAKGNILERFSAQQFPDLHSELNLSSLELGDSALYFCASSETGWADTQYFGPGTRLTVL.

The chain carries TRBV6-4 and TRBJ2-1; 9 bases fit TRBD1. The CDR3 is made up of 14 amino acids. V shed 11 bases and J 8 bases; nucleotides not matched to a gene: 13. Germline CDR1 and CDR2: MRHNA and SNTAGT. CDR3 loop: CAVGPGQGADEQFF. The DNA for the CDR3 is TGTGCCGTCGGACCGGGACAGGGTGCGGATGAGCAGTTCTTC.

The rearrangement joins TRBV5-1 to TRBJ2-2; D gene unclear. Germline V gene sequence: CDR1 SGHRS, CDR2 YFSETQ. Trimming left V 2 bases short and J 5 bases short, with 10 bases between. The CDR3 loop spans 14 amino acids. CDR3 DNA: TGCGCCAGCAGCTTTCAACCCCCAACCGGGGAGCTGTTTTTT. This sequence encodes CASSFQPPTGELFF.

The rearrangement joins TRBV7-8 to TRBJ1-1; 8 positions agree with TRBD1. The CDR3 spans 17 residues. Germline CDR1 reads SGHVS; CDR2 reads FQNEAQ. Trimming removed 1 base from V and 5 bases from J; junction bases left unmatched: 12. The CDR3 DNA is TGTGCCAGCAGCTTAGTCCCAGGGGGCGCCCCCGTGACTGAAGCTTTCTTT. Its protein product is CASSLVPGGAPVTEAFF. Combining the CDR3 with reference TRBV7-8 and TRBJ1-1 gives the whole variable domain GAGVSQSPRYKVAKRGQDVALRCDPISGHVSLFWYQQALGQGPEFLTYFQNEAQLDKSGLPSDRFFAERPEGSVSTLKIQRTQQEDSAVYLCASSLVPGGAPVTEAFFGQGTRLTVV.

The chain combines TRBV5-5 with TRBJ2-3; D ambiguous. Trimming pared 0 bases from V and 2 bases from J, leaving 4 bases between. CDR3 size: 13 residues. The germline gives CDR1 SGHKS, CDR2 YYEKEE (reference sequence). The CDR3 is CASSLDYTDTQYF. The CDR3 coding sequence is TGTGCCAGCAGCTTGGACTACACAGATACGCAGTATTTT.

This clone occurred a few times. This chain uses TRBV6-4 with TRBJ1-3; TRBD1 agrees at 7 bases. V gave up 6 bases and J gave up 4 bases; unmatched junction bases: 12. The CDR3 runs 16 residues. Germline V gives CDR1 MRHNA, CDR2 SNTAGT. CDR3 loop: CASSAPTGRPGNTIYF. The CDR3 DNA is TGTGCCAGCAGCGCCCCGACAGGGAGACCAGGAAACACCATATATTTT.

The chain combines TRBV5-1 with TRBJ2-1; 8 bases align to TRBD2. V dropped 1 base and J dropped 4; count of bases not matched to a gene: 7. The germline gives CDR1 SGHRS, CDR2 YFSETQ. The CDR3 totals 16 residues. The CDR3 DNA reads as TGCGCCAGCAGCTTGAGGGGCGGGGGGACTTACAATGAGCAGTTCTTC. Its protein is CASSLRGGGTYNEQFF.

This chain links TRBV10-3 with TRBJ1-1; 11 bases agree with TRBD1. The V gene end was trimmed by 6 bases and the J gene end by 3 bases; junction bases not matched to a gene: 3. This CDR3 contains 14 residues. Germline lookup yields CDR1 ENHRY and CDR2 SYGVKD. CDR3 in amino acids: CAISGTGGHTEAFF. CDR3 DNA: TGTGCCATCAGCGGGACAGGGGGACACACTGAAGCTTTCTTT.

This clone was counted between two and nine times. The genes are TRBV19 and TRBJ1-1; the D is unclear. CDR3 length: 13 amino acids. Germline V lookup: CDR1 LNHDA, CDR2 SQIVND (reference sequence). The V gene lost 3 bases and the J gene lost 0 bases, with 5 bases spanning the gap. The CDR3 loop reads CASSISVNTEAFF. CDR3 DNA sequence: TGTGCCAGTAGTATTAGTGTGAACACTGAAGCTTTCTTT.

V gene TRBV29-1 combines with J gene TRBJ2-3; D perhaps matches TRBD2 (5 bases). The CDR3 runs to 16 residues. Between the trimmed V and J ends, which lost 6 bases and 0 bases, there was a span of 19 bases. The germline gives CDR1 SQVTM, CDR2 ANQGSEA. The CDR3 sequence: CSVEALYSGSTDTQYF. For the CDR3, the DNA is TGCAGCGTGGAGGCCCTTTACAGCGGAAGCACAGATACGCAGTATTTT.

J is TRBJ2-7 and V is TRBV2, with a weak D call TRBD2 (7 bases). Per the germline V gene, CDR1 is SNHLY and CDR2 is FYNNEI. V gave up 4 bases and J gave up 3 bases, with 13 bases separating them. The CDR3 runs 14 residues. CDR3 DNA: TGTGCCAGCAGTGTAGGAGGGGGGGGCTACGAGCAGTACTTC. Translated, it gives CASSVGGGGYEQYF. Complete variable domain (other parts from reference TRBV2 and TRBJ2-7): EPEVTQTPSHQVTQMGQEVILRCVPISNHLYFYWYRQILGQKVEFLVSFYNNEISEKSEIFDDQFSVERPDGSNFTLKIRSTKLEDSAMYFCASSVGGGGYEQYFGPGTRLTVT.

The V and J genes are TRBV27 and TRBJ2-2; 7 positions match TRBD2. The trim removed 6 bases at V and 7 bases at J, leaving 8 bases unmatched. This CDR3 is 14 amino acids long. CDR1 and CDR2 (germline): MNHEY, SMNVEV (reference sequence). The CDR3: CASRFGGRVGELFF. The CDR3 nucleotides are TGTGCCAGCAGGTTTGGAGGGAGGGTCGGGGAGCTGTTTTTT.

Only a few counts were recorded for this clone. The chain uses TRBV10-3 and TRBJ1-1; D is undetermined. Germline lookup yields CDR1 ENHRY and CDR2 SYGVKD. V shed 4 bases and J shed 4 bases, with 7 bases lying between them. CDR3 length: 12 amino acids. As DNA, the CDR3 is TGTGCCATCAGTGCTATGGGCACTGAAGCTTTCTTT. This translates into CAISAMGTEAFF.

The chain joins TRBV2 to TRBJ2-5; D gene unclear. The CDR3 runs to 13 residues. The germline V gene encodes CDR1 SNHLY and CDR2 FYNNEI. Deletions cut 5 bases from V and 11 bases from J, with 18 bases between. The CDR3 is CASSLDPVGKQYF. The CDR3 bases are TGTGCCAGCAGTTTGGACCCCGTTGGCAAGCAGTACTTC.

This clone was seen only once. The chain recombines TRBV20-1 with TRBJ2-5; D gene unclear. Deletions cut 7 bases from V and 11 bases from J, with 8 bases between. Germline V gene lookup returns CDR1 DFQATT and CDR2 SNEGSKA (reference sequence). The CDR3 is made up of 8 amino acids. CDR3 DNA: TGCAGTGTACGAGAGCAGTACTTC. This translates into CSVREQYF.